Listed below are T cell receptor beta chains from one sample, sequenced in a study of T cell responses to AZD1222 COVID-19 vaccine. The data were produced by immunoSEQ multiplex PCR, yet TCRdb's version contains in-frame clones alone and is incomplete. The sample contains about 170,000 clones, roughly 92% of which appear only once. The material was peripheral blood, obtained on day 0 of AZD1222 vaccination. The receptors shown here come from an adult in good health. Both conserved end residues are trimmed from each CDR3. Clone size is shown for a subset of rows, as once, few, many or a class of expanded clone.

clone_size,v_call,cdr3_aa
-,TRBV6-5,ASISGSSYGYT
-,TRBV27,ASSLSRGAMNTEAF
-,TRBV3-1/TRBV3-2,ASSPRDRVTEAF
once,TRBV5-1,ASSFGTGISFNEKLF
-,TRBV5-1,ASSLALRDYGYT
-,TRBV25-1,ASRATSGRDQETQY
once,TRBV30,AGSRRNTEAF
-,TRBV27,ASSRSTGYEQY
once,TRBV7-2,ASSLGGKNSPLH
-,TRBV15,ATSSTSGSWGETQY
-,TRBV5-1,ASSLETGRGLNTEAF
-,TRBV27,ASSSGTGAPPVPQH
once,TRBV21-1,ASSDERT
-,TRBV3-1/TRBV3-2,ASSQGRSSGNTIY
-,TRBV9,ASSVATGGYGYT
-,TRBV7-9,ASSFPQQTGDYGYT
-,TRBV11-2,ASSWERNTEAF